The sample holds a few counts of the clone carrying this T cell receptor beta chain. Libraries were prepared by immunoSEQ multiplex PCR; TCRdb keeps only in-frame clonotypes and omits some of them. The sample includes some 48,000 clones, more than 65% of them seen just once. V was pared by 4 bases and J by 5 bases, with 7 bases of the junction left unmatched. There are 16 residues in the CDR3. From germline, CDR1 is SGHAT and CDR2 FQNNGV. The data were obtained in a study of PD-1 blockade in mismatch repair-deficient tumors. The rearrangement links TRBV11-2 to TRBJ2-3; the match to TRBD2 covers 12 bases. This material consisted of peripheral blood, taken 20 weeks after starting pembrolizumab. The sequence came from an adult with mismatch repair-deficient cancer. CDR3 in DNA: TGTGCCAGCAGCTCCGCCGGGACTAGCGGGCTAGATACGCAGTATTTT. Encoded protein: CASSSAGTSGLDTQYF.